Listed here are 7 T cell receptor beta chains from one sample, sequenced in a study of OX40 agonist ivuxolimab in advanced cancers. Clones were sequenced by immunoSEQ multiplex PCR, and TCRdb holds only the in-frame ones, with some missing. The sample holds just over 20,000 clones, about 83% seen once. The sample in question was CD4+ or CD8+ T cells sorted from blood, obtained in a trial of the OX40 agonist ivuxolimab. The receptors originated from an adult with an advanced solid tumor such as melanoma, head and neck, liver or kidney cancer.

The gene calls are TRBV18 and TRBJ2-5; 9 nucleotides agree with TRBD1. The length of the CDR3 is 16 residues. V gave up 5 bases and J gave up 3 bases; unmatched junction bases: 10. CDR1 KGHSH and CDR2 LQKENI come from the germline V gene. CDR3 sequence (DNA): TGTGCCAGCTCATACCCTCCGGGACAGGGAGAAGAGACCCAGTACTTC. Translated: CASSYPPGQGEETQYF. Complete variable domain (other parts from reference TRBV18 and TRBJ2-5): NAGVMQNPRHLVRRRGQEARLRCSPMKGHSHVYWYRQLPEEGLKFMVYLQKENIIDESGMPKERFSAEFPKEGPSILRIQQVVRGDSAAYFCASSYPPGQGEETQYFGPGTRLLVL.

Notes on this clone: Other DNA sequences from this sample encode an identical CDR3 as well. V gene TRBV7-2 combines with J gene TRBJ1-1; TRBD1 is a possible D gene (5 bases). This CDR3 contains 14 residues. V was cut by 3 bases and J by 1 base, with 9 bases left in between. The germline V gene has CDR1 SGHTA and CDR2 FQGNSA. The CDR3: CASSFGGTNTEAFF. The CDR3 DNA follows: TGTGCCAGCAGCTTTGGGGGAACGAACACTGAAGCTTTCTTT.

This clone was picked up one time. V and J are TRBV7-6 and TRBJ2-7, with a tentative D call TRBD2 (5 bases). Per the germline V gene, CDR1 is SGHVS and CDR2 is FNYEAQ. The CDR3 runs 14 residues. V was cut by 4 bases and J by 3 bases, with 13 bases left in between. Here the CDR3 reads CASSSSTGVYEQYF. The DNA for the CDR3 is TGTGCCAGCAGCTCTAGTACCGGGGTCTACGAGCAGTACTTC.

This chain uses TRBV9 with TRBJ1-2; the D gene is possibly TRBD1 (5 bases). The CDR3 runs to 16 residues. CDR1 and CDR2 (germline): SGDLS, YYNGEE. Trimming removed 5 bases from V and 5 bases from J, with 22 bases in between. CDR3 in amino acids: CASSRDGTHSSYGYTF. The CDR3 coding sequence is TGTGCCAGCAGTCGGGACGGTACCCACTCTAGTTATGGCTACACCTTC.

The chain couples TRBV27 to TRBJ1-1; no reliable D call. This CDR3 spans 11 amino acids. V shed 4 bases and J shed 8 bases, with 8 bases lying between them. In germline, CDR1 is MNHEY, CDR2 SMNVEV (reference sequence). The CDR3 loop is CASSSGFEAFF. The CDR3, as DNA: TGTGCCAGCAGTTCGGGGTTCGAAGCTTTCTTT.

This clone was recorded only once. The chain couples TRBV4-3 to TRBJ1-1, with a possible D match to TRBD1 (6 bases). From germline, CDR1 is LGHNA and CDR2 YSLEER. Trimming took off 4 bases at V and 6 bases at J, with 18 bases between the two ends. The CDR3 runs 15 residues. This CDR3 is CASSLAGALAAEAFF. In nucleotides, the CDR3 is TGCGCCAGCAGCCTAGCAGGGGCGCTCGCCGCTGAAGCTTTCTTT.

This clone was recorded a few times. The V gene is TRBV5-5, the J gene TRBJ2-1; no firm D call. Trimming removed 2 bases at V and 10 bases at J, with 10 bases between. The CDR3 extends over 12 amino acids. Germline assignment: CDR1 SGHKS and CDR2 YYEKEE (reference sequence). CDR3 in amino acids: CASSFLNQEQFF. The CDR3, as DNA: TGTGCCAGCAGCTTTTTGAACCAGGAGCAGTTCTTC.